The T cell receptor beta chain described here comes from a study of monozygotic twins with inflammatory bowel disease. The study, taken as a whole, reports: Nothing supported a single strong signal or clonotype that was associated with IBD. Some repertoire variability may stem from patients' differing immunosuppressive treatments.

The CDR3 contains 13 residues. In the case of this clonotype: Its antigen is currently unknown.

Template switching introduced UMIs that contain a 6-nucleotide sample barcode. TCRdb re-called the 5' RACE reads and catalogs CDR3 proteins one per entry, DNA excluded. The listing contains 200,000 to 250,000 distinct CDR3 sequences. Sequencing was done on a sample of blood. The origin of this receptor is a human donor with ulcerative colitis or Crohn's disease, or a healthy co-twin of an affected twin (not recorded which). This rearrangement joins TRBV12-3 or TRBV12-4 to TRBJ2-7; TCRdb names TRBD1, which stays unverified in the absence of DNA. CDR3 loop: CASSATGVSEQYF.